A single sample gave rise to the 14 T cell receptor beta chains below, sequenced in a study of tumor-infiltrating lymphocytes in localized non-small cell lung cancer. Clones were read by immunoSEQ multiplex PCR, and TCRdb kept only the in-frame ones, dropping some. The sample holds 9,000 to 15,000 clones, less than 75% seen once. Sequenced material: uninvolved lung tissue not adjacent to the tumor. The receptors derive from a human donor with non-small cell lung cancer.

The chain has TRBV19 and TRBJ2-5; 7 bases fit TRBD2. CDR1 is LNHDA, CDR2 SQIVND, per germline (reference sequence). CDR3 length: 10 residues. V was pared by 9 bases and J by 5 bases, with 0 bases of the junction left unmatched. CDR3 sequence reads: CASGRETQYF. The CDR3 nucleotides read TGTGCCAGCGGGAGGGAGACCCAGTACTTC.

The genes are TRBV6-1 and TRBJ1-5; 8 bases agree with TRBD1. The CDR3 has 15 residues. Trimming removed 7 bases from V and 7 bases from J; junction bases left unmatched: 12. Germline CDR1 reads MNHNS; CDR2 reads SASEGT. CDR3 DNA: TGTGCCAGCAATAGAGCCAGGGGGCAAGGGCAGCCCCAGCATTTT. This sequence encodes CASNRARGQGQPQHF.

This sequence joins TRBV5-4 and TRBJ1-2; TRBD1 matches 9 bases. With V trimmed by 4 bases and J by 7 bases, 11 bases remained unmatched. Per the germline V gene, CDR1 is SGHNT and CDR2 is YYREEE (reference sequence). The CDR3 extends over 15 amino acids. The CDR3 DNA reads TGTGCCAGCAGCCCAGTACCCGGGACAGGGTTTGGCTACACCTTC. Translation gives CASSPVPGTGFGYTF.

The chain uses TRBV29-1 and TRBJ2-2, with TRBD1 identical over 7 bases. The CDR3 contains 13 residues. Germline CDR1 reads SQVTM; CDR2 reads ANQGSEA. After removal of 7 bases from V and 6 bases from J, the junction contained 8 bases not matched to a gene. The CDR3 bases are TGCAGCGCCCGACAGGGTTGGGCCGGGGAGCTGTTTTTT. The encoded protein is CSARQGWAGELFF.

The rearrangement links TRBV7-2 to TRBJ2-7; 10 bases fit TRBD1. This CDR3 spans 13 amino acids. V gave up 8 bases and J gave up 0 bases; unmatched junction bases: 1. Germline V gene lookup returns CDR1 SGHTA and CDR2 FQGNSA. CDR3 region: CASRTGGSYEQYF. Written as DNA, the CDR3 is TGTGCCAGCCGGACAGGGGGCTCCTACGAGCAGTACTTC.

This sequence joins TRBV27 and TRBJ2-5; 12 bases fit TRBD2. The germline V gene has CDR1 MNHEY and CDR2 SMNVEV (reference sequence). The V segment lost 5 bases and the J segment 5 bases; nucleotides outside the gene matches: 12. The CDR3 covers 17 residues. Here the CDR3 reads CASSPFVRLAGGETQYF. In DNA form, the CDR3 reads TGTGCCAGCAGTCCTTTCGTTCGTCTAGCGGGGGGGGAGACCCAGTACTTC.

This clone is medium-sized (0.01 to 0.1%) by share. The rearrangement links TRBV7-9 to TRBJ1-3; D is perhaps TRBD1 (6 bases). Deletions cut 2 bases from V and 5 bases from J, with 16 bases between. The germline CDR1 and CDR2 sequences are SEHNR and FQNEAQ (reference sequence). There are 16 residues in the CDR3. The CDR3 DNA follows: TGTGCCAGCAGCTTACTCCACAGGGCCGATAGAAACACCATATATTTT. This encodes CASSLLHRADRNTIYF.

The rearrangement links TRBV7-9 to TRBJ2-7; unclear D gene. In germline, CDR1 is SEHNR, CDR2 FQNEAQ (reference sequence). The V gene lost 5 bases and the J gene lost 0 bases, with 14 bases spanning the gap. This CDR3 contains 15 residues. In nucleotides, the CDR3 is TGTGCCAGCAGCCCCGTTCGGGCGGTCTCCTACGAGCAGTACTTC. Protein sequence: CASSPVRAVSYEQYF. The full variable domain, completed using reference TRBV7-9 and TRBJ2-7, is DTGVSQNPRHKITKRGQNVTFRCDPISEHNRLYWYRQTLGQGPEFLTYFQNEAQLEKSRLLSDRFSAERPKGSFSTLEIQRTEQGDSAMYLCASSPVRAVSYEQYFGPGTRLTVT.

In its sample, this clone was seen a few times. A read error may produce the germline difference seen at one junction end. V and J are TRBV27 and TRBJ1-1; 9 positions agree with TRBD1. The CDR3 spans 14 residues. The germline CDR1 and CDR2 sequences are MNHEY and SMNVEV (reference sequence). The CDR3 sequence is CASSTQLQGAEAFF. The CDR3 region has the DNA TGTGCCAGCAGTACCCAATTACAGGGGGCTGAGGCTTTCTTT.

The CDR3 DNA follows: TGTGCCAGCAGCTTAGGCAGCTCCTACGAGCAGTACTTC. It specifies CASSLGSSYEQYF. The chain combines TRBV5-4 with TRBJ2-7, with D uncertain. Trimming pared 2 bases from V and 0 bases from J, leaving 6 bases between. The CDR3 totals 13 residues. Germline V gene data show CDR1 as SGHNT and CDR2 as YYREEE (reference sequence).

The CDR3 reads CATGDREDQPQHF. The CDR3 coding sequence is TGTGCCACCGGGGACAGGGAGGATCAGCCCCAGCATTTT. The V and J genes are TRBV6-5 and TRBJ1-5; 9 bases align to TRBD1. The V gene's germline CDR1 is MNHEY and CDR2 SVGAGI. The length of the CDR3 is 13 residues. V lost 10 bases, J lost 5 bases, and 6 bases stayed unmatched.

This clone is medium-sized. This chain links TRBV7-2 with TRBJ1-2; possible D gene TRBD1, 5 bases. The germline gives CDR1 SGHTA, CDR2 FQGNSA. CDR3 length equals 15 residues. V was pared by 5 bases and J by 2 bases, with 15 bases between. The CDR3 nucleotides read TGTGCCAGCAGCCAAACCATAGAGGGGAACTATGGCTACACCTTC. Encoded protein: CASSQTIEGNYGYTF.

The gene calls are TRBV4-3 and TRBJ2-7; no clear D gene. V lost 0 bases, J lost 0 bases, and 12 bases lay in between. CDR1 is LGHNA, CDR2 YSLEER, per germline. The CDR3 sequence is 16 residues long. The CDR3 coding sequence is TGCGCCAGCAGCCAAGAGTGGACGCAAGTCTCCTACGAGCAGTACTTC. As protein: CASSQEWTQVSYEQYF.

As to this clone: One junction end disagrees with the germline gene, perhaps due to a read error. V gene TRBV5-1 combines with J gene TRBJ2-7; D gene ambiguous. The germline V gene encodes CDR1 SGHRS and CDR2 YFSETQ. The CDR3 covers 13 residues. The CDR3 DNA reads as TGTGCCAGCAGCTTGGTCGGCTCCACGGGGCAGTACTTC. It yields the protein CASSLVGSTGQYF.